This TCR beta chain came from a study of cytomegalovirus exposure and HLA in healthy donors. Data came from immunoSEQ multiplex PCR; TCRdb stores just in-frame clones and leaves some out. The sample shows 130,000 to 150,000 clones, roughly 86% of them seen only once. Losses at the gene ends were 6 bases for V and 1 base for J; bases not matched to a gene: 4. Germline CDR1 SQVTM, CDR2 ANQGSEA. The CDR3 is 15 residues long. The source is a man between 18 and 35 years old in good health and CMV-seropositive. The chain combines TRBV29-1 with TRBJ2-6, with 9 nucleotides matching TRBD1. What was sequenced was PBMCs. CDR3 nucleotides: TGCAGCGTCTCCGACAGGGGGTCTGGGGCCAACGTCCTGACTTTC. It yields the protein CSVSDRGSGANVLTF.